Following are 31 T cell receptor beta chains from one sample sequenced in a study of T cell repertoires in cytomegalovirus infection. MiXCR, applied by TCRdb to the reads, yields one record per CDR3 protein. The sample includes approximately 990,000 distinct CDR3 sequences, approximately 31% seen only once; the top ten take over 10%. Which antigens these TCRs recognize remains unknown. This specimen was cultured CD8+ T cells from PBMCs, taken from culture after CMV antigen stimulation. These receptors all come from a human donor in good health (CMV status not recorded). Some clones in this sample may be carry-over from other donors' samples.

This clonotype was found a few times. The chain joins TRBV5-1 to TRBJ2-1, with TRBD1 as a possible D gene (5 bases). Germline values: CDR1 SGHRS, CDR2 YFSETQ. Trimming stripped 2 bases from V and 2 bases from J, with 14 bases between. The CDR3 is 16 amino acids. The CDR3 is CASSFFQGITYNEQFF. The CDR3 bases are TGCGCCAGCAGCTTCTTTCAGGGTATCACCTACAATGAGCAGTTCTTC. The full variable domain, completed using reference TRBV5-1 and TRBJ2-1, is KAGVTQTPRYLIKTRGQQVTLSCSPISGHRSVSWYQQTPGQGLQFLFEYFSETQRNKGNFPGRFSGRQFSNSRSEMNVSTLELGDSALYLCASSFFQGITYNEQFFGPGTRLTVL.

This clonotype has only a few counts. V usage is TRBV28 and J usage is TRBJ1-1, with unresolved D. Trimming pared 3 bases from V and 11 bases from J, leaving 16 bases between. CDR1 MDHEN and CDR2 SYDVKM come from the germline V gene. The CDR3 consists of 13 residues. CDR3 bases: TGTGCCAGCAGTTTTGTTCGAAAAGTCGGGGCTTTCTTT. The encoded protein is CASSFVRKVGAFF.

CDR3 region: CASSPYGGSDTQYF. Here the CDR3 DNA reads TGTGCCAGCAGTCCCTACGGGGGCTCAGATACGCAGTATTTT. The chain joins TRBV28 to TRBJ2-3; possibly TRBD1 or TRBD2 for D (6 bases each). CDR3 length: 14 amino acids. Trimming pared 5 bases from V and 4 bases from J, leaving 13 bases between. Germline V lookup: CDR1 MDHEN, CDR2 SYDVKM.

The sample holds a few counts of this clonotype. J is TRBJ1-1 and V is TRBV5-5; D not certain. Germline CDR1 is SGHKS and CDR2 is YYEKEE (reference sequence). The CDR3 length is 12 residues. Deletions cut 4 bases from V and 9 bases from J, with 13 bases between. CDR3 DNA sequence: TGTGCCAGCAGCCAGGTAGCAAAAAAAGCTTTCTTT. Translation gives CASSQVAKKAFF.

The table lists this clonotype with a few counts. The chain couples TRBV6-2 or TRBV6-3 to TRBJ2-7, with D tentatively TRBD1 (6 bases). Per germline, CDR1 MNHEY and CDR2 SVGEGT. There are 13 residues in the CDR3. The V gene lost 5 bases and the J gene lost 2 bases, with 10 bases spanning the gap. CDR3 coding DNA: TGTGCCAGCAGTCCTGGACAGCCCTACGAGCAGTACGTC. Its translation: CASSPGQPYEQYV.

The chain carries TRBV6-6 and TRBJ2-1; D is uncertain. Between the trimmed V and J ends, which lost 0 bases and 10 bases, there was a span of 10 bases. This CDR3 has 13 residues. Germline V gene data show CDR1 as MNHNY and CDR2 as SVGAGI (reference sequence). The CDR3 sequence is CASSYSKVPEQFF. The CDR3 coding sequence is TGTGCCAGCAGTTACTCGAAGGTTCCCGAGCAGTTCTTC.

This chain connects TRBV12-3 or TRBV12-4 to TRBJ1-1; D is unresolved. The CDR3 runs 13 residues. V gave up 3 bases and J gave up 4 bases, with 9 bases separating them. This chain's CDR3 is CASSLVVSTEAFF. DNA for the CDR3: TGTGCCAGCAGTTTGGTCGTGAGCACTGAAGCTTTCTTT.

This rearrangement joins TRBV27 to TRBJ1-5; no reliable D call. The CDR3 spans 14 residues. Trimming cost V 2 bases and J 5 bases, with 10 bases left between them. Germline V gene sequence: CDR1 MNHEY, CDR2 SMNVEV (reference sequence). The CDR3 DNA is TGTGCCAGCAGTTTAAGTGATGGGTATCAGCCCCAGCATTTT. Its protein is CASSLSDGYQPQHF.

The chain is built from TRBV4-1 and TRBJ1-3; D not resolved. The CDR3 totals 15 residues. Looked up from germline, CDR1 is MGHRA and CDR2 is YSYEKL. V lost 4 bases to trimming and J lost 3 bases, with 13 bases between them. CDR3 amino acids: CASSPSALNGNTIYF. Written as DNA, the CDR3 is TGCGCCAGCAGCCCATCAGCTCTGAATGGAAACACCATATATTTT.

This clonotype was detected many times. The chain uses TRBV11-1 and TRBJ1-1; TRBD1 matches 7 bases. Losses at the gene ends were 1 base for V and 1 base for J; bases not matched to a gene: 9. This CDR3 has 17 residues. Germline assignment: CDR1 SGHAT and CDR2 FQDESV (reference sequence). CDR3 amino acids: CASSLVVGTVSNTEAFF. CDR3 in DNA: TGTGCCAGCAGCTTAGTAGTGGGGACAGTTTCGAACACTGAAGCTTTCTTT.

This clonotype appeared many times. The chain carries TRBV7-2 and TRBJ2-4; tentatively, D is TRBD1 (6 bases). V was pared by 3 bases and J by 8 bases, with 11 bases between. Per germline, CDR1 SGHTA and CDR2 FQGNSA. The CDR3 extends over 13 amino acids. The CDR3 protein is CASSFGGEYIQYF. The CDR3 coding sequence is TGTGCCAGCAGCTTTGGGGGCGAGTACATTCAGTACTTC.

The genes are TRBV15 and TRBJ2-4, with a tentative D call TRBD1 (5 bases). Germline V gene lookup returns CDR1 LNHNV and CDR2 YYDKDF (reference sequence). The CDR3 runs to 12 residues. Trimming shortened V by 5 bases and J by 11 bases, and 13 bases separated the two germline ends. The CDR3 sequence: CATSSSGQVQYF. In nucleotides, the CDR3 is TGTGCCACCAGCTCATCAGGGCAGGTTCAGTACTTC.

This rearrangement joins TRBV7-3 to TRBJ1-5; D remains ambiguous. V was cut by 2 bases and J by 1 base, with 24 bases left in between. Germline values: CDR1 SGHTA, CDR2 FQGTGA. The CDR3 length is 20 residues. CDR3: CASSLFGSAGTLGSNQPQHF. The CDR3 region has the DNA TGTGCCAGCAGCTTATTTGGTAGCGCCGGTACGCTGGGGAGCAATCAGCCCCAGCATTTT.

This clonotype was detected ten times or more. The DNA for the CDR3 is TGTGCCAGCAGCTTACCGTACCAAGAGACCCAGTACTTC. As protein: CASSLPYQETQYF. The rearrangement joins TRBV7-6 to TRBJ2-5; D is unclear. From germline, CDR1 is SGHVS and CDR2 FNYEAQ. V was clipped by 2 bases and J by 0 bases, with 4 bases between them. The CDR3 length is 13 residues. The full variable domain, completed using reference TRBV7-6 and TRBJ2-5, is GAGVSQSPRYKVTKRGQDVALRCDPISGHVSLYWYRQALGQGPEFLTYFNYEAQQDKSGLPNDRFSAERPEGSISTLTIQRTEQRDSAMYRCASSLPYQETQYFGPGTRLLVL.

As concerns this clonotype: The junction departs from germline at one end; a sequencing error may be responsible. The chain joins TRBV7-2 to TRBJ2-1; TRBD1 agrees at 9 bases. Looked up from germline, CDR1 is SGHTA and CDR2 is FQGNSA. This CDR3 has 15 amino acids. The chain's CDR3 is CVSSPWGQGGDEQFF. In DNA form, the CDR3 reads TGTGTCAGCAGCCCGTGGGGACAGGGAGGGGATGAGCAGTTCTTC.

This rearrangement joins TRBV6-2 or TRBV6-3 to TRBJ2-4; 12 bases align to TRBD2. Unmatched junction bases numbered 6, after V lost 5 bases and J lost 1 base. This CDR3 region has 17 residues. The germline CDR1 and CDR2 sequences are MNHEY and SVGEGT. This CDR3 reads CASSPLTSGGAKNIQYF. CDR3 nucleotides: TGTGCCAGCAGTCCCCTTACTAGCGGGGGGGCCAAAAACATTCAGTACTTC.

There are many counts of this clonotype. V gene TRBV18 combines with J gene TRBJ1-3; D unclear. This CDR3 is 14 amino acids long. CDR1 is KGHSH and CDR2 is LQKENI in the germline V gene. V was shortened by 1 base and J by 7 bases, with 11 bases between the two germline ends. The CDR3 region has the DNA TGTGCCAGCTCACCACTCCGGTCGGTCAACACCATATATTTT. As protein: CASSPLRSVNTIYF.

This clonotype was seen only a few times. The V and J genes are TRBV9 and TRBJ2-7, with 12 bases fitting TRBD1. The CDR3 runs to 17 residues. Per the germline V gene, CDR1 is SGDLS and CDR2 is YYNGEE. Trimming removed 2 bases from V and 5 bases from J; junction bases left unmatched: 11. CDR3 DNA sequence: TGTGCCAGCAGCGTGGCCGGGACAGGGGGCCCCGGGGACGAGCAGTACTTC. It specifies CASSVAGTGGPGDEQYF.

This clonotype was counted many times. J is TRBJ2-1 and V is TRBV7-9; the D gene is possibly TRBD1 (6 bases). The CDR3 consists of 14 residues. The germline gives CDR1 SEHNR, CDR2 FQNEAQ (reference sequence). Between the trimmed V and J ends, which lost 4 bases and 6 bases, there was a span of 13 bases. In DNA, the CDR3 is TGTGCCAGCAGCTCATTTGGGGGCGGCAATGAGCAGTTCTTC. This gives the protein CASSSFGGGNEQFF.

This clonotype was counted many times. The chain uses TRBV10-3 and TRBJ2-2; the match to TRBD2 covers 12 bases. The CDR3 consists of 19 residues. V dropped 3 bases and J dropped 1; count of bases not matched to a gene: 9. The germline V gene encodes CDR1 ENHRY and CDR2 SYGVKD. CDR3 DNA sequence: TGTGCCATCAGTGATTTCAAACTAGCGGGGGGCCTGAACACCGGGGAGCTGTTTTTT. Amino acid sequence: CAISDFKLAGGLNTGELFF.

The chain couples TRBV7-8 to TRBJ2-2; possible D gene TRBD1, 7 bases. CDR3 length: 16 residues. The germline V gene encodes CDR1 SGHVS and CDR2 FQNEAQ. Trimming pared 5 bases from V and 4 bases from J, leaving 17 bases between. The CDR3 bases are TGTGCCAGCAGCCCCCCCGGAGGGGGCAGCACCGGGGAGCTGTTTTTT. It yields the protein CASSPPGGGSTGELFF. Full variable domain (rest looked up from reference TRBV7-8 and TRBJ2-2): GAGVSQSPRYKVAKRGQDVALRCDPISGHVSLFWYQQALGQGPEFLTYFQNEAQLDKSGLPSDRFFAERPEGSVSTLKIQRTQQEDSAVYLCASSPPGGGSTGELFFGEGSRLTVL.

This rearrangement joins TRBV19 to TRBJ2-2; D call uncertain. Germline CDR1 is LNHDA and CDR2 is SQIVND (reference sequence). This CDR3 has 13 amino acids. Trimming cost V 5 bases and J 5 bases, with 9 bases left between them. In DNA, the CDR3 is TGTGCCAGTAGTCATACAAGAACCGGGGAGCTGTTTTTT. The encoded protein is CASSHTRTGELFF.

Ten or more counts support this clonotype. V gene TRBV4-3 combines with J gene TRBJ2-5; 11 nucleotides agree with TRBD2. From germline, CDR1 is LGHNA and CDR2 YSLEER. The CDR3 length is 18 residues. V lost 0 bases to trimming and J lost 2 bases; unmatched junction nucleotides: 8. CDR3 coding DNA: TGCGCCAGCAGCCAAGACGGGCTAGCGGGGGGCTGGCAAGAGACCCAGTACTTC. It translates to CASSQDGLAGGWQETQYF.

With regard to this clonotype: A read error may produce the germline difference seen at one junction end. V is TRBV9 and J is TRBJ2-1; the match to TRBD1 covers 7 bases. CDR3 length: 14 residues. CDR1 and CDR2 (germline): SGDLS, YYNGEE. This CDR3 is CAGSVDPGGNEQFF. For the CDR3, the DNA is TGTGCCGGCAGCGTAGATCCAGGGGGCAATGAGCAGTTCTTC.

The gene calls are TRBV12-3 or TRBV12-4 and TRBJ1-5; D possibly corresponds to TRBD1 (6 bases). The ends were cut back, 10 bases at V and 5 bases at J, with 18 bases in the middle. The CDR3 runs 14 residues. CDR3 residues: CANQGLGGDQPQHF. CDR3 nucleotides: TGTGCCAACCAGGGCCTAGGGGGGGATCAGCCCCAGCATTTT.

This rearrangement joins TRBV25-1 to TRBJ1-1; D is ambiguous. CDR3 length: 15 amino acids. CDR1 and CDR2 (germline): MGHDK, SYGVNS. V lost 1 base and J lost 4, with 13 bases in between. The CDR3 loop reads CASSELLGGRTEAFF. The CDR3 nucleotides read TGTGCCAGCAGTGAATTACTGGGAGGGCGCACTGAAGCTTTCTTT.

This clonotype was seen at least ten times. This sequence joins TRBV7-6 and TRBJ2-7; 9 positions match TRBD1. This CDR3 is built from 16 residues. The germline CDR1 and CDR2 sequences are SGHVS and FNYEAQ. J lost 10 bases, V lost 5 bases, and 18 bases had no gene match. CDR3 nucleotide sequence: TGTGCCAGCAGCCCCGGGACAGGGTTGTTTATGACCTTTCAGTACGTC. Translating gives CASSPGTGLFMTFQYV.

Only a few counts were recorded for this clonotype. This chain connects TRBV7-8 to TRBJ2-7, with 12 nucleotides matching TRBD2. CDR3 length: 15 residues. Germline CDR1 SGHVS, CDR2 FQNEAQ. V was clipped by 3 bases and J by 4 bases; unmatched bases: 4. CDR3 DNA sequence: TGTGCCAGCAGCTTGGCTAGCGGGGGGGCATACGAGCAGTACGTC. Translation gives CASSLASGGAYEQYV.

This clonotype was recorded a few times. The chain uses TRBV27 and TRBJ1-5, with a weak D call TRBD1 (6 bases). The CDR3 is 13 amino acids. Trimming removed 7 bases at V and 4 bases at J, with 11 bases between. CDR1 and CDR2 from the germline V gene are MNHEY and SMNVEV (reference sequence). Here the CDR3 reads CASTGGRNQPQHF. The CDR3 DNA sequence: TGTGCCAGCACTGGGGGCAGGAATCAGCCCCAGCATTTT.

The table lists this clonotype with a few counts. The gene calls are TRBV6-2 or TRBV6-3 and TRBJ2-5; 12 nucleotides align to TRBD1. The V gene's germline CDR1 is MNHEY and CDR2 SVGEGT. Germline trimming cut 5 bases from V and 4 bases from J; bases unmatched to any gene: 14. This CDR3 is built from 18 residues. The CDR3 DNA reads TGTGCCAGCAGTCAAGGGACAGGGGGCTACGAGAGAATAGAGACCCAGTACTTC. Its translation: CASSQGTGGYERIETQYF.

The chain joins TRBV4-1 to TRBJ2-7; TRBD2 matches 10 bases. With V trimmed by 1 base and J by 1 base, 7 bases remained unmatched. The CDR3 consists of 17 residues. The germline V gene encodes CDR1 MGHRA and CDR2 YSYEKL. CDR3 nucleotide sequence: TGCGCCAGCAGCCAAGGCCCCAGCGGGGGGGATTCCTACGAGCAGTACTTC. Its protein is CASSQGPSGGDSYEQYF.